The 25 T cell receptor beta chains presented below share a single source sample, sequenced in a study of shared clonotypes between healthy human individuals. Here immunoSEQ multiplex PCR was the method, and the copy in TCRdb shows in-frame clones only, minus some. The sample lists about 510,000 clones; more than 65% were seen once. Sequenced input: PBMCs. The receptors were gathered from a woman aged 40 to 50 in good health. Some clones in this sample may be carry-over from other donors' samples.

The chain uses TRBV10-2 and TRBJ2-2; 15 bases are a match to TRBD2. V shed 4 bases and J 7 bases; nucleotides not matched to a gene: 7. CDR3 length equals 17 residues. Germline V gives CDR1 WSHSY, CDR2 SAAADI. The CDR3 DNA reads TGCGCCAGCAGTGGAAGGACTAGCGGGAGGGCCGACGGGGAGCTGTTTTTT. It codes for CASSGRTSGRADGELFF.

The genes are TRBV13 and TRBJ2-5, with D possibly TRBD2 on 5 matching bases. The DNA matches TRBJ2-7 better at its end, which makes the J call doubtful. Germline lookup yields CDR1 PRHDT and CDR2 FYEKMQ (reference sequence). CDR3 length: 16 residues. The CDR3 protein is CASSTHRGPSPYEQYF. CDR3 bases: TGTGCCAGCAGCACCCACCGGGGTCCGAGTCCCTACGAGCAGTACTTC.

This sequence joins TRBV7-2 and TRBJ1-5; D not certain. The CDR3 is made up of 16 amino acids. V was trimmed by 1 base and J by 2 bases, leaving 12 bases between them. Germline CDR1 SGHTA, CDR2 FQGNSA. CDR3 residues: CASSLVGVMGNQPQHF. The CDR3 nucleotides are TGTGCCAGCAGCTTAGTGGGCGTCATGGGCAATCAGCCCCAGCATTTT.

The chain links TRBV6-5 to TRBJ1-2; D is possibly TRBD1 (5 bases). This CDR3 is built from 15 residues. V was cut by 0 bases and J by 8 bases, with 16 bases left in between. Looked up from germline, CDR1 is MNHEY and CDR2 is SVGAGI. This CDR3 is CASSYSGAAREGYTF. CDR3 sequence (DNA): TGTGCCAGCAGTTACTCAGGGGCCGCCCGGGAGGGCTACACCTTC.

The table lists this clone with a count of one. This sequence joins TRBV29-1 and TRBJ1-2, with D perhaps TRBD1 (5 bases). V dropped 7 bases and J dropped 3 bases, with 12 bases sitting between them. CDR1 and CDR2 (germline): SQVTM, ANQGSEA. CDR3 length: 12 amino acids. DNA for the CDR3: TGCAGCGGCGCCGGGACCGACTATGGCTACACCTTC. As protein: CSGAGTDYGYTF.

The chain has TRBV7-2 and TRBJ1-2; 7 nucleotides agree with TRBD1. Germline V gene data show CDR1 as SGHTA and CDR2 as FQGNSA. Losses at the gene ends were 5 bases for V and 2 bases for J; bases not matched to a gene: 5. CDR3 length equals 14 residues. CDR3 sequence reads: CASSPDRRNYGYTF. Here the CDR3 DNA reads TGTGCCAGCAGCCCGGACAGGAGGAACTATGGCTACACCTTC.

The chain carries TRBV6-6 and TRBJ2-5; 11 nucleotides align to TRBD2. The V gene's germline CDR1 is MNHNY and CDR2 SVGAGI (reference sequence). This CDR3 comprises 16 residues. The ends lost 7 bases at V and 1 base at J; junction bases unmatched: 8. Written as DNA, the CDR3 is TGTGCCAGCATCCCGGGACTAGCGGTCTTCCAAGAGACCCAGTACTTC. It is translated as CASIPGLAVFQETQYF.

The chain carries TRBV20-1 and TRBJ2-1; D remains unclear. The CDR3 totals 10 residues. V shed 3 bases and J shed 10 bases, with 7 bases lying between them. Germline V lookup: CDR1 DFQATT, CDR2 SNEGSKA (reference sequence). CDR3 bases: TGCAGTGCTAGTAAATCCGAGCAGTTCTTC. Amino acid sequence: CSASKSEQFF.

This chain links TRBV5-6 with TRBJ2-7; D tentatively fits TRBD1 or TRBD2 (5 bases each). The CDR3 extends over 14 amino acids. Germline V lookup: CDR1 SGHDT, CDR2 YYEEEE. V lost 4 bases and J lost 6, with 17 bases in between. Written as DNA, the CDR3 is TGTGCCAGCAGCAGGGTGGGGGTCTTCGGCGAGCAGTACTTC. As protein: CASSRVGVFGEQYF.

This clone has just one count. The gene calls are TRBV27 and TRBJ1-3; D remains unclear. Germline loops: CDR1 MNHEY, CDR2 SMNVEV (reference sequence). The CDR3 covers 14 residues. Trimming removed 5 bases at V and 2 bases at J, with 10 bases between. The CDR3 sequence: CASSPTYAGNTIYF. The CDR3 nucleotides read TGTGCCAGCAGTCCAACATACGCTGGAAACACCATATATTTT.

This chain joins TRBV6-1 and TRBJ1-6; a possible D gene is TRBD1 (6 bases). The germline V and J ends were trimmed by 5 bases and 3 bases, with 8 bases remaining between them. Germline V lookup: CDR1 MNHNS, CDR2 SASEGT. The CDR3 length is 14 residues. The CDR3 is CASSRTDYNSPLHF. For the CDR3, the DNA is TGTGCCAGCAGTAGGACAGACTATAATTCACCCCTCCACTTT.

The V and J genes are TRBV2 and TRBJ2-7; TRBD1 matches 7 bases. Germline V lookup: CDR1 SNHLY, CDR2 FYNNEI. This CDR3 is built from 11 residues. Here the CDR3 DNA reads TGTGCAGACAGGGATGCCTACGAGCAGTACTTC. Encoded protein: CADRDAYEQYF. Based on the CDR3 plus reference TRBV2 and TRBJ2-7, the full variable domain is EPEVTQTPSHQVTQMGQEVILRCVPISNHLYFYWYRQILGQKVEFLVSFYNNEISEKSEIFDDQFSVERPDGSNFTLKIRSTKLEDSAMYFCADRDAYEQYFGPGTRLTVT.

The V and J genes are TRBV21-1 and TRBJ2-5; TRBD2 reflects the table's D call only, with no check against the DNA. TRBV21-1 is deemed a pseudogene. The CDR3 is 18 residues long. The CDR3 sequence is CASSKIILAGGGQETQYF. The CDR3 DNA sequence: TGTGCCAGCAGCAAAATTATACTAGCGGGAGGAGGGCAAGAGACCCAGTACTTC.

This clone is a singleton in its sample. The CDR3 spells CASRHPDLGSNPSNEQFF. The CDR3 nucleotides are TGTGCCAGCAGACACCCTGACCTAGGCAGCAACCCATCCAATGAGCAGTTCTTC. The chain recombines TRBV7-9 with TRBJ2-1; D not certain. This CDR3 is built from 18 residues. Trimming stripped 6 bases from V and 6 bases from J, with 27 bases between. Germline V CDR1 and CDR2: SEHNR, FQNEAQ (reference sequence).

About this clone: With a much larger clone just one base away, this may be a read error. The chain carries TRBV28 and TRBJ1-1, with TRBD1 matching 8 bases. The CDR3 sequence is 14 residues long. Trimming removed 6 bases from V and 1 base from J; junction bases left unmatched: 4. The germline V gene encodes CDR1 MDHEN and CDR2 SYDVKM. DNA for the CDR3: TGTGCCAGCAGGTCCGGGACAGGGAACACTGAAGCTTTCTTT. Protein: CASRSGTGNTEAFF. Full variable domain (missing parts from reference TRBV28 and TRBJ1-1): DVKVTQSSRYLVKRTGEKVFLECVQDMDHENMFWYRQDPGLGLRLIYFSYDVKMKEKGDIPEGYSVSREKKERFSLILESASTNQTSMYLCASRSGTGNTEAFFGQGTRLTVV.

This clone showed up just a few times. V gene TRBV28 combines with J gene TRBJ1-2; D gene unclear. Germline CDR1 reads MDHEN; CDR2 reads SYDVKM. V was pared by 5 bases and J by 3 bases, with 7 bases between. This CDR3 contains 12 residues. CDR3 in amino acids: CASSQDYYGYTF. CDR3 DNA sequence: TGTGCCAGCAGTCAGGACTACTATGGCTACACCTTC.

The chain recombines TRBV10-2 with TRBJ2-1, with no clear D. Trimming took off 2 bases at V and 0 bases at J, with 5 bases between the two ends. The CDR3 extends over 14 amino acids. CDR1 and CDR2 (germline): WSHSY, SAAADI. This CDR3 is CASSERSSYNEQFF. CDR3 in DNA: TGCGCCAGCAGTGAGAGGAGCTCCTACAATGAGCAGTTCTTC.

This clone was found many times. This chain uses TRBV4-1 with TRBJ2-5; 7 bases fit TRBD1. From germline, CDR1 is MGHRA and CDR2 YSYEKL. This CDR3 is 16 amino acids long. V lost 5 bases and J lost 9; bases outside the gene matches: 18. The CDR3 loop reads CASSSSPLTGSGAQYF. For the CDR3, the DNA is TGCGCCAGCAGCTCAAGCCCCTTGACAGGGAGTGGGGCCCAGTACTTC.

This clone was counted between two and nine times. CDR3 nucleotides: TGCGCCAGCAGCCTCTGGACTAGCGGGGTCCAAGAGACCCAGTACTTC. This translates into CASSLWTSGVQETQYF. J is TRBJ2-5 and V is TRBV5-1; TRBD2 matches 12 bases. The CDR3 is 16 residues long. The V gene end was trimmed by 4 bases and the J gene end by 1 base; junction bases not matched to a gene: 5. Per the germline V gene, CDR1 is SGHRS and CDR2 is YFSETQ.

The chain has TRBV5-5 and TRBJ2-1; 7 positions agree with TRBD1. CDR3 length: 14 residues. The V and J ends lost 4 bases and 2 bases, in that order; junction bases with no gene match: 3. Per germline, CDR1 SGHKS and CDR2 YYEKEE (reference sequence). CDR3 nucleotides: TGTGCCAGCAGCGCCGACAGGGCCTACAATGAGCAGTTCTTC. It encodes CASSADRAYNEQFF.

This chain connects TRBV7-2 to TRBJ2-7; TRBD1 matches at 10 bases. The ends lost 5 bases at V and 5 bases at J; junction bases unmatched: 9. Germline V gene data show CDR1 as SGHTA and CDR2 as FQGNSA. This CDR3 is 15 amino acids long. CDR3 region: CASSRRDRGRNEQYF. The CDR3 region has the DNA TGTGCCAGCAGCCGACGGGACAGGGGTAGGAACGAGCAGTACTTC.

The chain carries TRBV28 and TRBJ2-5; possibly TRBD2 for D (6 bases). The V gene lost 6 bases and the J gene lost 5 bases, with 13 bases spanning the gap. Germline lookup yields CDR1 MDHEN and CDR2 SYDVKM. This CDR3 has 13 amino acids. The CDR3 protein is CASSRGGKETQYF. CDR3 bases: TGTGCCAGCAGCCGGGGCGGGAAGGAGACCCAGTACTTC.

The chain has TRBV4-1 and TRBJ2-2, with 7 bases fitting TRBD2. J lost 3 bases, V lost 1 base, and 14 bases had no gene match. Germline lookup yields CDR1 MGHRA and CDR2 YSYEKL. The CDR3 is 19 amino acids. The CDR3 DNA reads TGCGCCAGCAGCCAAGCCTCTCGGGCGGGAGAATGGGACACCGGGGAGCTGTTTTTT. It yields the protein CASSQASRAGEWDTGELFF.

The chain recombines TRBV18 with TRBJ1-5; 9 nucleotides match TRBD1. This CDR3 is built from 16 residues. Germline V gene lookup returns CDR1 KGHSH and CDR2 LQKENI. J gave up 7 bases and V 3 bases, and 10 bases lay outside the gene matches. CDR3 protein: CASSPVMGQGGQPQHF. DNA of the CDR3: TGTGCCAGCTCACCGGTGATGGGACAGGGCGGGCAGCCCCAGCATTTT.

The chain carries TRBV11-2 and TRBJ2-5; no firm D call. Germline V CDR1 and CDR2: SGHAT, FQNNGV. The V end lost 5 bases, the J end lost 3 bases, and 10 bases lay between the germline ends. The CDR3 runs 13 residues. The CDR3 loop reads CASSTRLEETQYF. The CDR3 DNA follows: TGTGCCAGCAGCACCCGACTGGAAGAGACCCAGTACTTC.